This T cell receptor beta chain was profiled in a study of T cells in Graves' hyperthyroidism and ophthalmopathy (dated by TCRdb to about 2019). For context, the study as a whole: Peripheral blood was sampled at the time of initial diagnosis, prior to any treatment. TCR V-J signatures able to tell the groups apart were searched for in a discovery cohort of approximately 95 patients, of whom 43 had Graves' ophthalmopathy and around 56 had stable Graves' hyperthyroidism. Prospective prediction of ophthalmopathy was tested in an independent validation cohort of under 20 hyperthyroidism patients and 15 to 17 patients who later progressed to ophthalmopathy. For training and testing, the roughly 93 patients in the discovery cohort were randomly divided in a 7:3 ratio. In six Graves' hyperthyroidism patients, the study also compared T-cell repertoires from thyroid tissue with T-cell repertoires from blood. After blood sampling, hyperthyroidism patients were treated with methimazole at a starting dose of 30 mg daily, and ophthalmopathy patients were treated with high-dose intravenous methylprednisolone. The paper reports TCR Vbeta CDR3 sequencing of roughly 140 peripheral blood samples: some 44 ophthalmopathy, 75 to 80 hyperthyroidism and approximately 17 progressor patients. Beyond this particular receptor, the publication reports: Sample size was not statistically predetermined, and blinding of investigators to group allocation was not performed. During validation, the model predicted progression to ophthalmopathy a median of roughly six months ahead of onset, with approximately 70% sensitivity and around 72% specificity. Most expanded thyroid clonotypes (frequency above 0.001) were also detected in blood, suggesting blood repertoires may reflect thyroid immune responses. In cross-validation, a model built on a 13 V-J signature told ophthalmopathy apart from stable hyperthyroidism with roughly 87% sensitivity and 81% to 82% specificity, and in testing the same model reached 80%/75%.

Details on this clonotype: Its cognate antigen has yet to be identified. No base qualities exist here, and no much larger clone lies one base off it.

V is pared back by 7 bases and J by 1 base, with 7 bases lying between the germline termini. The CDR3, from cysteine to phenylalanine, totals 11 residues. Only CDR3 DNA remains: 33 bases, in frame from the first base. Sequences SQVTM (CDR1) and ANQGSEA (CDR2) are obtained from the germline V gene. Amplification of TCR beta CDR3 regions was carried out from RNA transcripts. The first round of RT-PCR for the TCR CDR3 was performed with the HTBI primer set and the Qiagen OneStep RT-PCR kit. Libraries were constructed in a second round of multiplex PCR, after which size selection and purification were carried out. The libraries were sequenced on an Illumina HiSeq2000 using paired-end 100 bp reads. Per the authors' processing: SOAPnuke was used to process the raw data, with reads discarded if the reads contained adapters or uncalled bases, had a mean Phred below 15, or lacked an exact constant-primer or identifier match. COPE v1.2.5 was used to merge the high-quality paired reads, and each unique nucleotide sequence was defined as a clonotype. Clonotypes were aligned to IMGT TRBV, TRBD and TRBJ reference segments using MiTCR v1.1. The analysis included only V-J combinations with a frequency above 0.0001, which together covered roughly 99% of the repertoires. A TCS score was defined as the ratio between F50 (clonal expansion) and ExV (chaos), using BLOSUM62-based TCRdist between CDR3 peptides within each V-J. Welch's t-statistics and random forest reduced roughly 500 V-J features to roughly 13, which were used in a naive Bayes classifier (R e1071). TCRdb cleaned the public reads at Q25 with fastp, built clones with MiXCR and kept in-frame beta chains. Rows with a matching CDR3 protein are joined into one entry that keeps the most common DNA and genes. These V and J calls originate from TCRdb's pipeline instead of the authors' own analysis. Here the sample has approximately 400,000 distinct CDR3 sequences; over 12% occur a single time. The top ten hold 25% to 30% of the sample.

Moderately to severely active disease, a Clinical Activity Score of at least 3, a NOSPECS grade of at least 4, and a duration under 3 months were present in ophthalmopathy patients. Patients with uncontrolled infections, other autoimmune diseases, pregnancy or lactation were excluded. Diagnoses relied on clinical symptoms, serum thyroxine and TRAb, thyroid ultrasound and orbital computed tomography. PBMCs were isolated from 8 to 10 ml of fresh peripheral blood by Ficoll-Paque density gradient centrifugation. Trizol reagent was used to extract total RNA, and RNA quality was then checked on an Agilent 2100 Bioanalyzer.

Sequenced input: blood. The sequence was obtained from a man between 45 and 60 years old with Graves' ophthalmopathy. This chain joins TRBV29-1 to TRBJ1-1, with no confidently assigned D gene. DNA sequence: TGCAGCGATACAAGGAACACTGAAGCTTTCTTT. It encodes CSDTRNTEAFF.